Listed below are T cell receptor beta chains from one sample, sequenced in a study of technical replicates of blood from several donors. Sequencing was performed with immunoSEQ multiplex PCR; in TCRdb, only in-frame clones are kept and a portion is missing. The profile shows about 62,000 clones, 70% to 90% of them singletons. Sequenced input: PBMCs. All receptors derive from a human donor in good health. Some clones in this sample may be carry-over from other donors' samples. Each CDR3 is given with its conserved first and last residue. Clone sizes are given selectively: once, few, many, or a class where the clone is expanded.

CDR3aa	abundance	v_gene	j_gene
CASSAGTSGGIGETQYF	once	TRBV9	TRBJ2-5
CASSLESASGSEQYF	.	TRBV5-6	TRBJ2-7
CASSLAGVGTGELFF	.	TRBV5-1	TRBJ2-2
CAWMDRVVYEQYF	.	TRBV30	TRBJ2-7
CASSHQQGGNTEAFF	.	TRBV5-4	TRBJ1-1
CASSVKSGGRGETQYF	once	TRBV9	TRBJ2-5
CASSENRGQYGYTF	.	TRBV2	TRBJ1-2
CASSLAGQPYGYTF	.	TRBV11-1	TRBJ1-2
CAWTPQENTIYF	.	TRBV30	TRBJ1-3
CASSVTSGSAYEQYF	.	TRBV19	TRBJ2-7
CASSPPVVQGVRGGLKDEQFF	few	TRBV28	TRBJ2-1
CASSLAGGYTEAFF	medium-sized	TRBV5-1	TRBJ1-1
CASSVVGRGSTQYF	.	TRBV9	TRBJ2-5
CASSLAVGGSGNTIYF	.	TRBV5-1	TRBJ1-3
CASSGLGTSGYYEQYF	.	TRBV9	TRBJ2-7
CASSGQGTGNTEAFF	.	TRBV27	TRBJ1-1
CASSPFRVSNYGYTF	.	TRBV7-9	TRBJ1-2
CASSRQGEGRGLGTDTQYF	.	TRBV4-1	TRBJ2-3
CASREREGFGEQFF	.	TRBV6-6	TRBJ2-1
CASSLERGSNNEQFF	.	TRBV7-8	TRBJ2-1
CASSFRNTEAFF	.	TRBV11-2	TRBJ1-1
CSVGGHRTGAEPNGYTF	.	TRBV29-1	TRBJ1-2
CASSVNEGGYTF	.	TRBV5-1	TRBJ1-2
CASSPGTGGFGELFF	.	TRBV5-5	TRBJ2-2
CASNPENTEAFF	.	TRBV6-6	TRBJ1-1
CASSRLPGLAGGTQYF	.	TRBV5-6	TRBJ2-3
CASSQGLVRQETQYF	.	TRBV14	TRBJ2-5
CASSPFRDSSYEQYF	.	TRBV7-9	TRBJ2-7
CASSSSRGFYGYTF	.	TRBV7-2	TRBJ1-2
CASSEGTGGKDTEAFF	.	TRBV25-1	TRBJ1-1
CASTLTGTVDGYTF	.	TRBV7-2	TRBJ1-2
CAWSVNSGQYF	few	TRBV30	TRBJ2-7
CASSEQRGETQYF	.	TRBV6-4	TRBJ2-5
CSVVTGDGLREQYF	.	TRBV29-1	TRBJ2-7
CASSREGQNYEQYF	.	TRBV18	TRBJ2-7
CASSLQPGERYGYTF	.	TRBV7-2	TRBJ1-2
CASSQARGETQYF	.	TRBV4-1	TRBJ2-5
CASSLGFSTGSGNTIYF	.	TRBV7-2	TRBJ1-3
CASSPRAGQETQYF	.	TRBV7-2	TRBJ2-5
CASSERWQGATDTQYF	.	TRBV6-1	TRBJ2-3